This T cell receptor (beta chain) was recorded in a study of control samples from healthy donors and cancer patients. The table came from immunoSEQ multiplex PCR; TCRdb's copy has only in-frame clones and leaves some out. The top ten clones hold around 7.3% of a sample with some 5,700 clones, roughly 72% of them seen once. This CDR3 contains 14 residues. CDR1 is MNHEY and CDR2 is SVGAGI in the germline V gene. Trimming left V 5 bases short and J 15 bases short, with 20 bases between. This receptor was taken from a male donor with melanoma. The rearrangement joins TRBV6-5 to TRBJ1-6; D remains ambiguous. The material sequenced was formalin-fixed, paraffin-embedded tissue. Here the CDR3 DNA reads TGTGCCAGCAGTCCCCCTTCTACAAGACGTAGCCTCCACTTT. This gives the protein CASSPPSTRRSLHF.